The entry that follows covers one T cell receptor (beta chain) sequence. Sequencing used immunoSEQ multiplex PCR; TCRdb keeps in-frame clones, though not all of them. The sample includes about 24,000 clones, just under 75% of them seen just once. The V and J ends lost 3 bases and 0 bases respectively, with 6 bases between them. The CDR3 totals 13 residues. Germline lookup yields CDR1 LNHDA and CDR2 SQIVND (reference sequence). The entry originates in a study of OX40 agonist ivuxolimab in advanced cancers. Sequencing was performed on CD4+ or CD8+ T cells sorted from blood, taken in a trial of the OX40 agonist ivuxolimab. The clonotype originates from an adult with an advanced solid tumor such as melanoma, head and neck, liver or kidney cancer. V gene TRBV19 combines with J gene TRBJ2-7; D not resolved. In DNA form, the CDR3 reads TGTGCCAGTAGTATGTCGATCTCCTACGAGCAGTACTTC. Amino acids: CASSMSISYEQYF.